The 5 T cell receptor beta chains listed next were all sequenced from one sample in a study of Graves' ophthalmopathy and Graves' hyperthyroidism. Scientists amplified the TCR beta CDR3 regions from RNA transcripts. Amplification began with first-round RT-PCR using HTBI primers, then second-round multiplex PCR was performed. One entry per CDR3 protein results from TCRdb running MiXCR on the multiplex PCR reads. Among some 250,000 distinct CDR3 sequences listed, 45% were seen once. Input material: peripheral blood. The receptor source for this set is an adult man with Graves' ophthalmopathy.

The chain employs TRBV19 and TRBJ1-5; 8 bases are shared with TRBD1. V lost 6 bases to trimming and J lost 5 bases; unmatched junction nucleotides: 12. This CDR3 contains 16 residues. Germline assignment: CDR1 LNHDA and CDR2 SQIVND (reference sequence). DNA of the CDR3: TGTGCCAGTAGGTGGGGAGCCAGGGGGCTCGATCAGCCCCAGCATTTT. Translation gives CASRWGARGLDQPQHF.

The rearrangement joins TRBV2 to TRBJ1-5; D call uncertain. Germline values: CDR1 SNHLY, CDR2 FYNNEI. V gave up 5 bases and J gave up 3 bases, with 11 bases separating them. The CDR3 has 14 amino acids. Here the CDR3 reads CASSYVDPNQPQHF. CDR3 nucleotides: TGTGCCAGCAGTTACGTAGACCCCAATCAGCCCCAGCATTTT.

The table lists this clonotype with a few counts. The CDR3 nucleotides are TGTGCCAGCAGTCCCTCCCTGGACAGGGTTGAGCTGTTTTTT. This encodes CASSPSLDRVELFF. The chain is built from TRBV12-3 or TRBV12-4 and TRBJ2-2; 8 bases agree with TRBD1. Trimming at V came to 5 bases and at J to 11 bases, leaving 10 bases not matched to a gene. The CDR3 consists of 14 residues.

In this sample, this clonotype turned up many times. The chain uses TRBV2 and TRBJ2-5, with D perhaps matching TRBD1 (5 bases). The V end was cut by 7 bases, the J end by 5 bases, with 11 bases between. The CDR3 totals 12 residues. Germline CDR1 and CDR2: SNHLY and FYNNEI. CDR3 nucleotide sequence: TGTGCCAGCAAGAAGGGGTTGGAGACCCAGTACTTC. Translating gives CASKKGLETQYF.

The V call is TRBV5-1, the J call TRBJ1-3, with a tentative D call TRBD1 (5 bases). The germline CDR1 and CDR2 sequences are SGHRS and YFSETQ. This CDR3 spans 15 amino acids. With 0 bases removed from V and 8 bases from J, the gap between germline ends came to 15 bases. The CDR3, as DNA: TGCGCCAGCAGCTTGGACGGGGGATATGGCTACACCATATATTTT. Its protein is CASSLDGGYGYTIYF.